The rows below give T cell receptor beta chains drawn from one sample of a study of cytomegalovirus exposure and HLA in healthy donors. Some clones are missing from TCRdb's copy, which holds only in-frame ones; the method was immunoSEQ multiplex PCR. The sample contains hundreds of thousands of clones, around 80% of which appear only once. What was sequenced was PBMCs. The receptors come from a man aged 18 to 29 in good health and CMV-seronegative. The CDR3 runs from the conserved cysteine through the conserved F or W. The D gene is left open where the match is weak. Size is omitted from some rows. Given values are once, few, many or a class for expanded clones.

d_call: NA; v_call: TRBV9; j_call: TRBJ2-4; clone_size: NA; cdr3_aa: CASTPNRDLDKNIQYF; cdr3_nt: TGTGCCAGCACCCCTAACCGGGACTTGGACAAAAACATTCAGTACTTC
d_call: NA; v_call: TRBV7-9; j_call: TRBJ2-1; clone_size: NA; cdr3_aa: CASSPRDQQFF; cdr3_nt: TGTGCCAGCAGCCCGCGGGATCAGCAGTTCTTC
d_call: NA; v_call: TRBV7-9; j_call: TRBJ2-5; clone_size: NA; cdr3_aa: CASSLGTAGLETQYF; cdr3_nt: TGTGCCAGCAGCTTAGGGACAGCAGGGTTGGAGACCCAGTACTTC
d_call: NA; v_call: TRBV7-3; j_call: TRBJ1-1; clone_size: NA; cdr3_aa: CASSLSGDHTEAFF; cdr3_nt: TGTGCCAGCAGCTTAAGCGGTGATCATACTGAAGCTTTCTTT
d_call: NA; v_call: TRBV28; j_call: TRBJ2-5; clone_size: NA; cdr3_aa: CASSRAEGTQYF; cdr3_nt: TGTGCCAGCAGCAGGGCAGAAGGGACCCAGTACTTC
d_call: NA; v_call: TRBV29-1; j_call: TRBJ2-7; clone_size: NA; cdr3_aa: CSVASWGGSYEQYF; cdr3_nt: TGCAGCGTTGCCTCTTGGGGGGGCTCGTACGAGCAGTACTTC
d_call: NA; v_call: TRBV4-2; j_call: TRBJ2-5; clone_size: NA; cdr3_aa: CASSQDGAGRETQYF; cdr3_nt: TGTGCCAGCAGCCAAGATGGTGCGGGAAGGGAGACCCAGTACTTC
d_call: NA; v_call: TRBV6-6; j_call: TRBJ1-4; clone_size: NA; cdr3_aa: CASRATLATNEKLFF; cdr3_nt: TGTGCCAGCAGAGCTACTCTCGCAACTAATGAAAAACTGTTTTTT
d_call: NA; v_call: TRBV6-5; j_call: TRBJ1-1; clone_size: NA; cdr3_aa: CASSVGSAEAFF; cdr3_nt: TGTGCCAGCAGCGTAGGGAGTGCTGAAGCTTTCTTT
d_call: NA; v_call: TRBV19; j_call: TRBJ1-5; clone_size: NA; cdr3_aa: CASSIIANQPQHF; cdr3_nt: TGTGCCAGTAGTATAATTGCGAATCAGCCCCAGCATTTT
d_call: NA; v_call: TRBV10-1; j_call: TRBJ1-1; clone_size: once; cdr3_aa: CASSEYLPALGAMNTEAFF; cdr3_nt: TGCGCCAGCAGTGAGTATTTGCCGGCCTTGGGCGCTATGAACACTGAAGCTTTCTTT
d_call: NA; v_call: TRBV19; j_call: TRBJ1-1; clone_size: NA; cdr3_aa: CASSIKGRGTAEAFF; cdr3_nt: TGTGCCAGTAGTATAAAGGGGAGGGGGACGGCTGAAGCTTTCTTT
d_call: NA; v_call: TRBV6-5; j_call: TRBJ2-3; clone_size: NA; cdr3_aa: CASSVQRTSTDTQYF; cdr3_nt: TGTGCCAGCAGTGTCCAGCGGACTAGCACAGATACGCAGTATTTT
d_call: NA; v_call: TRBV7-9; j_call: TRBJ2-7; clone_size: NA; cdr3_aa: CASSLTTYEQYF; cdr3_nt: TGTGCCAGCAGCCTAACGACCTACGAGCAGTACTTC
d_call: NA; v_call: TRBV28; j_call: TRBJ1-4; clone_size: NA; cdr3_aa: CASSLLDTRLFF; cdr3_nt: TGTGCCAGCAGTTTATTAGACACCCGACTGTTTTTT
d_call: TRBD2; v_call: TRBV5-4; j_call: TRBJ2-1; clone_size: NA; cdr3_aa: CASSLELLAGGFHEQFF; cdr3_nt: TGTGCCAGCAGCTTGGAATTGCTAGCGGGAGGATTCCATGAGCAGTTCTTC
d_call: NA; v_call: TRBV28; j_call: TRBJ2-7; clone_size: NA; cdr3_aa: CASSSFSTGLLSSYEQYF; cdr3_nt: TGTGCCAGCAGTAGTTTCTCCACCGGACTCCTGAGCTCCTACGAGCAGTACTTC
d_call: NA; v_call: TRBV2; j_call: TRBJ1-3; clone_size: NA; cdr3_aa: CATTGVRLSGNTIYF; cdr3_nt: TGTGCCACTACAGGAGTGAGGCTCTCTGGAAACACCATATATTTT
d_call: TRBD1; v_call: TRBV19; j_call: TRBJ1-2; clone_size: NA; cdr3_aa: CASNEGTGQHYGYTF; cdr3_nt: TGTGCCAGTAACGAAGGAACGGGACAGCATTATGGCTACACCTTC
d_call: TRBD2; v_call: TRBV10-3; j_call: TRBJ2-1; clone_size: once; cdr3_aa: CAISASGSSYNEQFF; cdr3_nt: TGTGCCATCAGTGCTAGCGGGAGCTCCTACAATGAGCAGTTCTTC
d_call: NA; v_call: TRBV15; j_call: TRBJ1-1; clone_size: NA; cdr3_aa: CATSRDVWSGAPEDTEAFF; cdr3_nt: TGTGCCACCAGCAGAGATGTCTGGTCAGGGGCTCCAGAGGACACTGAAGCTTTCTTT
d_call: TRBD1; v_call: TRBV4-1; j_call: TRBJ1-2; clone_size: NA; cdr3_aa: CASSPTGGSGYTF; cdr3_nt: TGCGCCAGCAGTCCGACAGGGGGAAGTGGCTACACCTTC
d_call: NA; v_call: TRBV7-9; j_call: TRBJ2-5; clone_size: NA; cdr3_aa: CASRPPGTGMETQYF; cdr3_nt: TGTGCCAGCAGGCCGCCGGGGACTGGCATGGAGACCCAGTACTTC
d_call: NA; v_call: TRBV11-3; j_call: TRBJ2-7; clone_size: once; cdr3_aa: CASSPRTEGEQYF; cdr3_nt: TGTGCCAGCAGCCCAAGGACAGAGGGCGAGCAGTACTTC
d_call: NA; v_call: TRBV11-2; j_call: TRBJ1-5; clone_size: once; cdr3_aa: CASSLDLDQPQHF; cdr3_nt: TGTGCCAGCAGCTTAGATCTTGATCAGCCCCAGCATTTT
d_call: NA; v_call: TRBV21-1; j_call: TRBJ1-4; clone_size: few; cdr3_aa: CASSKTPKRERIGQRKRKLFF; cdr3_nt: TGTGCCAGCAGCAAAACCCCAAAGAGAGAACGAATAGGACAGAGGAAGCGGAAACTGTTTTTT
d_call: TRBD2; v_call: TRBV30; j_call: TRBJ2-3; clone_size: NA; cdr3_aa: CAWRFSGVDAQYF; cdr3_nt: TGTGCCTGGAGATTCAGCGGGGTCGATGCGCAGTATTTT
d_call: NA; v_call: TRBV29-1; j_call: TRBJ1-3; clone_size: NA; cdr3_aa: CSAPSGNTIYF; cdr3_nt: TGCAGCGCCCCGTCTGGAAACACCATATATTTT
d_call: TRBD2; v_call: TRBV30; j_call: TRBJ2-3; clone_size: NA; cdr3_aa: CAWTPGLAGGPDTQYF; cdr3_nt: TGTGCCTGGACCCCCGGACTAGCGGGAGGGCCAGATACGCAGTATTTT
d_call: TRBD2; v_call: TRBV5-3; j_call: TRBJ2-1; clone_size: NA; cdr3_aa: CARRTGTSGRGTYNEQFF; cdr3_nt: TGTGCCAGAAGGACCGGGACTAGCGGGAGGGGGACCTACAATGAGCAGTTCTTC
d_call: NA; v_call: TRBV21-1; j_call: TRBJ1-2; clone_size: NA; cdr3_aa: CASSRQGGGYTF; cdr3_nt: TGTGCCAGCAGCAGGCAGGGGGGTGGCTACACCTTC
d_call: NA; v_call: TRBV5-6; j_call: TRBJ1-5; clone_size: NA; cdr3_aa: CASDWKVSNQPQHF; cdr3_nt: TGTGCCAGCGACTGGAAAGTCAGCAATCAGCCCCAGCATTTT
d_call: NA; v_call: TRBV28; j_call: TRBJ2-3; clone_size: NA; cdr3_aa: CASRELTDTQYF; cdr3_nt: TGTGCCAGCAGAGAACTCACAGATACGCAGTATTTT
d_call: TRBD1; v_call: TRBV27; j_call: TRBJ2-1; clone_size: NA; cdr3_aa: CASSLGAGTGLNEQFF; cdr3_nt: TGTGCCAGCAGTTTGGGGGCCGGGACAGGGCTCAATGAGCAGTTCTTC